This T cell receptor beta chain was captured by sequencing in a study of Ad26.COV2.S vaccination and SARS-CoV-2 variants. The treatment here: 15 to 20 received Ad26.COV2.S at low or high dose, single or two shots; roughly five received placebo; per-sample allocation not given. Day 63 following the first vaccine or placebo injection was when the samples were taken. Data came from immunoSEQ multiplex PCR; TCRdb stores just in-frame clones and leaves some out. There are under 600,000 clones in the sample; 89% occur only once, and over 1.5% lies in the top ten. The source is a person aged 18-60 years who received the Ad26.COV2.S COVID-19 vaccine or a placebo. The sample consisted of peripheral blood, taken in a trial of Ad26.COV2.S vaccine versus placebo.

CDR3 bases: TGTGCCTGGCACAGGGGGGCAGGGGGCAATGAGCAGTTCTTC. It translates to CAWHRGAGGNEQFF. The rearrangement links TRBV30 to TRBJ2-1; TRBD1 aligns across 8 bases. Germline CDR1 reads GTSNPN; CDR2 reads SVGIG (reference sequence). The CDR3 totals 14 residues. V dropped 5 bases and J dropped 6; count of bases not matched to a gene: 9.